The 28 T cell receptor beta chains reported below all come from one sample, sequenced in a study of blood T cell repertoires in COVID-19. Profiled with immunoSEQ multiplex PCR; TCRdb holds only in-frame clones, not every one. Of under 300,000 clones listed, less than 90% were seen once; the top ten hold about 14%. The source material was peripheral blood. These receptors all stem from a human donor in a cohort sampled during active COVID-19.

The rearrangement uses TRBV4-3 and TRBJ1-4; 7 bases match TRBD1. CDR1 and CDR2 (germline): LGHNA, YSLEER. There are 16 residues in the CDR3. After removal of 1 base from V and 7 bases from J, the junction contained 9 bases not matched to a gene. The CDR3 protein is CASSQGVQGFFEKLFF. The CDR3 bases are TGCGCCAGCAGCCAAGGGGTACAGGGGTTTTTTGAAAAACTGTTTTTT.

The rearrangement joins TRBV5-1 to TRBJ2-5; TRBD2 aligns across 9 bases. Germline values: CDR1 SGHRS, CDR2 YFSETQ. This CDR3 spans 15 amino acids. After removal of 0 bases from V and 4 bases from J, the junction contained 4 bases not matched to a gene. CDR3 residues: CASSLDAGGRETQYF. The CDR3 DNA sequence: TGCGCCAGCAGCTTGGATGCGGGAGGGAGAGAGACCCAGTACTTC.

The chain carries TRBV18 and TRBJ1-2; TRBD1 is a possible D gene (6 bases). This CDR3 contains 12 residues. The germline V gene encodes CDR1 KGHSH and CDR2 LQKENI. V lost 0 bases, J lost 8 bases, and 7 bases lay in between. The CDR3 sequence: CASSPPGGGYTF. CDR3 DNA sequence: TGTGCCAGCTCACCACCTGGGGGCGGCTACACCTTC.

The CDR3 is CASRATGGRNSPLHF. The CDR3 DNA follows: TGTGCCAGCAGGGCCACAGGGGGCAGGAATTCACCCCTCCACTTT. V gene TRBV6-5 combines with J gene TRBJ1-6, with TRBD1 matching 9 bases. This CDR3 has 15 amino acids. V was clipped by 6 bases and J by 7 bases; unmatched bases: 7. CDR1 MNHEY and CDR2 SVGAGI come from the germline V gene.

The rearrangement links TRBV23-1 to TRBJ2-7, with a tentative D call TRBD1 (6 bases). TRBV23-1 is an open reading frame, and its role is uncertain. V was clipped by 8 bases and J by 4 bases, with 24 bases between them. The length of the CDR3 is 16 residues. CDR3 protein: CASAPRRTDMTYEQYF. CDR3 sequence (DNA): TGCGCCAGCGCCCCCCGTCGGACAGACATGACTTACGAGCAGTACTTC.

V and J are TRBV6-6 and TRBJ1-5; D unresolved. This CDR3 contains 13 residues. Trimming removed 4 bases at V and 0 bases at J, with 4 bases between. Germline V CDR1 and CDR2: MNHNY, SVGAGI (reference sequence). This CDR3 is CASSSYSNQPQHF. The CDR3 coding sequence is TGTGCCAGCAGTTCCTATAGCAATCAGCCCCAGCATTTT.

V and J are TRBV2 and TRBJ2-5; D unclear. Trimming took off 7 bases at V and 5 bases at J, with 17 bases between the two ends. Per germline, CDR1 SNHLY and CDR2 FYNNEI. The CDR3 spans 14 residues. The CDR3 DNA reads as TGTGCCAGCACCCTCCTCGGAGCTGAGGAGACCCAGTACTTC. Protein: CASTLLGAEETQYF.

This chain joins TRBV29-1 and TRBJ2-6; 7 positions match TRBD2. The trim removed 7 bases at V and 2 bases at J, leaving 8 bases unmatched. CDR1 and CDR2 (germline): SQVTM, ANQGSEA. CDR3 length equals 15 residues. CDR3 nucleotides: TGCAGCGCCCGGGGGGAGAGCACTGGGGCCAACGTCCTGACTTTC. This codes for CSARGESTGANVLTF.

Remarks on this clone: One end of the junction fails to match germline, which may point to a read error. The rearrangement joins TRBV5-1 to TRBJ2-7; 8 bases map to TRBD2. The CDR3 totals 15 residues. Germline V CDR1 and CDR2: SGHRS, YFSETQ. CDR3 amino acids: CASSLAEGLAGFSSF. CDR3 bases: TGCGCCAGCAGCTTGGCCGAGGGATTAGCGGGATTCAGCTCTTTC.

The chain combines TRBV28 with TRBJ1-4; 8 bases match TRBD1. The CDR3 covers 15 residues. Trimming at V came to 4 bases and at J to 8 bases, leaving 9 bases not matched to a gene. In germline, CDR1 is MDHEN, CDR2 SYDVKM. The CDR3 nucleotides are TGTGCCAGCAGTTCCGGACAGGGTGTTGGAGAAAAACTGTTTTTT. Encoded protein: CASSSGQGVGEKLFF.

The CDR3 reads CASSDQGATYNEQFF. CDR3 nucleotide sequence: TGTGCCAGCAGCGATCAGGGGGCGACCTACAATGAGCAGTTCTTC. This rearrangement joins TRBV2 to TRBJ2-1; TRBD1 aligns across 8 bases. This CDR3 comprises 15 residues. The J segment lost 2 bases and the V segment lost 6 bases, leaving 6 bases of the junction unmatched. Germline CDR1 SNHLY, CDR2 FYNNEI.

CDR3 nucleotides: TGTGCCAGTAGGGGACTAGCGGGAGAAGCTGGGGCCAACGTCCTGACTTTC. Its protein is CASRGLAGEAGANVLTF. The chain combines TRBV19 with TRBJ2-6; 14 nucleotides line up with TRBD2. Germline V gives CDR1 LNHDA, CDR2 SQIVND (reference sequence). The CDR3 extends over 17 amino acids. The ends lost 6 bases at V and 2 bases at J; junction bases unmatched: 3.

The chain employs TRBV6-5 and TRBJ2-7; TRBD2 aligns across 8 bases. V gave up 2 bases and J gave up 4 bases; unmatched junction bases: 7. This CDR3 has 15 residues. In germline, CDR1 is MNHEY, CDR2 SVGAGI. CDR3 coding DNA: TGTGCCAGCAGTTACACCCGGGGGGGTGGGTACGAGCAGTACTTC. Amino acids: CASSYTRGGGYEQYF.

The rearrangement joins TRBV19 to TRBJ1-5; weak D call: TRBD1 (5 bases). The CDR3 loop spans 13 amino acids. Germline lookup yields CDR1 LNHDA and CDR2 SQIVND (reference sequence). Trimming took off 8 bases at V and 4 bases at J, with 12 bases between the two ends. Here the CDR3 DNA reads TGTGCCAGTGGGGGGACCGGGAATCAGCCCCAGCATTTT. Amino acids: CASGGTGNQPQHF.

In this sample, this clone turned up a few times. The chain links TRBV6-6 to TRBJ2-3; 13 bases line up with TRBD2. The CDR3 is 17 residues long. Germline V CDR1 and CDR2: MNHNY, SVGAGI (reference sequence). V dropped 5 bases and J dropped 3; count of bases not matched to a gene: 8. The CDR3 is CASSPGLAGVLTDTQYF. The CDR3 bases are TGTGCCAGCAGTCCTGGACTAGCGGGAGTCCTGACAGATACGCAGTATTTT.

The J gene is TRBJ2-4, the V gene TRBV6-5, with D maybe TRBD1 (6 bases). The V end was cut by 2 bases, the J end by 2 bases, with 13 bases between. The CDR3 has 16 residues. In germline, CDR1 is MNHEY, CDR2 SVGAGI. The CDR3 sequence: CASSYVPRGSKNIQYF. The CDR3 DNA sequence: TGTGCCAGCAGTTACGTTCCCAGGGGTTCCAAAAACATTCAGTACTTC.

This clone was counted only a few times. The chain carries TRBV27 and TRBJ2-6; 8 bases map to TRBD2. With V trimmed by 5 bases and J by 2 bases, 5 bases remained unmatched. The germline gives CDR1 MNHEY, CDR2 SMNVEV (reference sequence). The CDR3 contains 16 residues. The CDR3 nucleotides are TGTGCCAGCAGTCTCCTCGGGGGGGCTGGGGCCAACGTCCTGACTTTC. This translates into CASSLLGGAGANVLTF.

This clone was seen a single time. The V call is TRBV5-1, the J call TRBJ1-1; D is perhaps TRBD1 (5 bases). The length of the CDR3 is 17 residues. Germline CDR1 is SGHRS and CDR2 is YFSETQ. The V and J ends lost 1 base and 0 bases respectively, with 16 bases between them. The CDR3 bases are TGCGCCAGCAGCTTGACCGGGGCCGGGGGAATGAACACTGAAGCTTTCTTT. This codes for CASSLTGAGGMNTEAFF.

The chain links TRBV3-1 (or the pseudogene TRBV3-2) to TRBJ1-1, with 8 bases lining up with TRBD1. CDR3 length equals 15 residues. The J segment lost 2 bases and the V segment lost 1 base, leaving 3 bases of the junction unmatched. CDR1 and CDR2 from the germline V gene are LGHDT and YNNKEL (reference sequence). The CDR3 loop is CASSQGTGRNTEAFF. CDR3 sequence (DNA): TGTGCCAGCAGCCAAGGGACAGGGCGCAACACTGAAGCTTTCTTT.

The chain employs TRBV28 and TRBJ2-3; 14 nucleotides agree with TRBD2. Germline V lookup: CDR1 MDHEN, CDR2 SYDVKM. J was trimmed by 1 base and V by 6 bases; bases with no gene match: 3. This CDR3 has 16 amino acids. The CDR3 loop reads CASRGGLAGGTDTQYF. The CDR3 coding sequence is TGTGCCAGCAGGGGGGGACTAGCGGGAGGCACAGATACGCAGTATTTT.

J is TRBJ2-5 and V is TRBV5-4; TRBD1 is a possible D gene (5 bases). This CDR3 region has 15 residues. Germline CDR1 reads SGHNT; CDR2 reads YYREEE (reference sequence). The V gene lost 5 bases and the J gene lost 2 bases, with 16 bases spanning the gap. The CDR3 reads CASRVGQAGQETQYF. In DNA form, the CDR3 reads TGTGCCAGCAGGGTGGGGCAAGCAGGACAAGAGACCCAGTACTTC.

The J gene is TRBJ1-1, the V gene TRBV30, with 7 bases identical to TRBD1. The CDR3 is 13 residues long. From germline, CDR1 is GTSNPN and CDR2 SVGIG (reference sequence). V shed 2 bases, J shed 4 bases, and the junction held 4 bases outside the gene matches. The CDR3 DNA follows: TGTGCCTGGAGTATTCAGGGGGGCACTGAAGCTTTCTTT. Translating gives CAWSIQGGTEAFF. The full variable domain, completed using reference TRBV30 and TRBJ1-1, is SQTIHQWPATLVQPVGSPLSLECTVEGTSNPNLYWYRQAAGRGLQLLFYSVGIGQISSEVPQNLSASRPQDRQFILSSKKLLLSDSGFYLCAWSIQGGTEAFFGQGTRLTVV.

This sequence joins TRBV6-4 and TRBJ1-4, with D possibly TRBD1 on 5 matching bases. Trimming took 3 bases from V and 3 from J, leaving 11 bases between them. CDR3 size: 15 residues. CDR1 is MRHNA, CDR2 SNTAGT, per germline. The chain's CDR3 is CASSERAGPNEKLFF. CDR3 DNA: TGTGCCAGCAGTGAACGGGCAGGGCCTAATGAAAAACTGTTTTTT.

This rearrangement joins TRBV5-5 to TRBJ2-7, with D perhaps matching TRBD1 (5 bases). The germline V gene encodes CDR1 SGHKS and CDR2 YYEKEE (reference sequence). Deletions cut 0 bases from V and 2 bases from J, with 9 bases between. The CDR3 runs 14 residues. CDR3 nucleotide sequence: TGTGCCAGCAGCTTGGAGGGGATAACCTACGAGCAGTACTTC. Protein product: CASSLEGITYEQYF.

The CDR3 loop reads CATSQGTEDGYTF. The CDR3 coding sequence is TGTGCCACCAGCCAGGGGACAGAGGATGGCTACACCTTC. The rearrangement uses TRBV15 and TRBJ1-2; 7 nucleotides align to TRBD1. Trimming at V came to 5 bases and at J to 6 bases, leaving 6 bases not matched to a gene. The CDR3 has 13 amino acids. Looked up from germline, CDR1 is LNHNV and CDR2 is YYDKDF (reference sequence).

V is TRBV16 and J is TRBJ1-2; no reliable D call. The CDR3 totals 15 residues. V lost 3 bases and J 0 bases, leaving 11 bases between the germline ends. CDR1 and CDR2 (germline): KGHSY, FQNENV. DNA of the CDR3: TGTGCCAGCAGCCACAGGCAACTAGCTAACTATGGCTACACCTTC. Protein: CASSHRQLANYGYTF.

The chain links TRBV4-1 to TRBJ1-1; no firm D call. Deletions cut 1 base from V and 1 base from J, with 16 bases between. CDR3 size: 17 residues. CDR1 and CDR2 (germline): MGHRA, YSYEKL. CDR3 protein: CASSQVKPILTNTEAFF. The CDR3 DNA is TGCGCCAGCAGCCAAGTAAAGCCTATACTAACGAACACTGAAGCTTTCTTT.

This clone appeared a single time. The chain recombines TRBV5-4 with TRBJ1-2, with TRBD1 identical over 7 bases. Germline V gene data show CDR1 as SGHNT and CDR2 as YYREEE (reference sequence). V trimming: 3 bases; J trimming: 2 bases; junction bases outside the gene matches: 4. The length of the CDR3 is 14 residues. CDR3 protein: CASSSGTENYGYTF. CDR3 bases: TGTGCCAGCAGCTCCGGGACAGAAAACTATGGCTACACCTTC.